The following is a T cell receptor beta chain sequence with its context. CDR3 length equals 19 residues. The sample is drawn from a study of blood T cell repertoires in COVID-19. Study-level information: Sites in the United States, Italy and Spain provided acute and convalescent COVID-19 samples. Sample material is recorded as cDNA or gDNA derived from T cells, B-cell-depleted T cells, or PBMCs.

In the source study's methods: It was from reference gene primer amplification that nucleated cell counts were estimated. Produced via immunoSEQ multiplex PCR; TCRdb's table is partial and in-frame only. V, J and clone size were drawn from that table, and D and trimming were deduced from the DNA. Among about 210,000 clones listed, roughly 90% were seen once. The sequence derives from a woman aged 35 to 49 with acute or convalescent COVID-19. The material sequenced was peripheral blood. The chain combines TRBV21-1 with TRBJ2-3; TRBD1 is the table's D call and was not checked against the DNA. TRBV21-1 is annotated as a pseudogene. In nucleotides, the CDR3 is TGTGCCAGCAGCCCAGATTGGGACAGGGAAAATGAGAGCACAGATACGCAGTATTTT. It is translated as CASSPDWDRENESTDTQYF.